This T cell receptor (beta chain) is from a study of CD8+CD57+ T cells in acquired aplastic anemia. Study background: 3.2 ug was the average amount of DNA from sorted CD4+ and CD8+ cells. Study outcomes and limitations: CD8+ Simpson's diversity did not differ significantly between patients and controls. The study identified more than 25 CD8+ CDR3 sequences shared by patients and controls.

The CDR3 spans 14 residues. The germline gives CDR1 SGHRS, CDR2 YFSETQ. The trim removed 1 base at V and 5 bases at J, leaving 6 bases unmatched. Concerning this clonotype: As yet, its antigen is unknown.

Genomic DNA served as template for TCR beta VDJ and CDR3 profiling. TCRdb used MiXCR to reprocess the reads, holding one entry per CDR3 protein. The sample lists about 270,000 distinct CDR3 sequences; 56% were seen once. This receptor was identified in a human donor with severe aplastic anemia or a healthy control (not recorded which). The chain carries TRBV5-1 and TRBJ2-7; 7 bases are a match to TRBD1. The sequencing sample was made of sorted CD4+, CD8+, or CD8+CD57+ T cells (not recorded which) from PBMCs. The CDR3 nucleotides read TGCGCCAGCAGCTTGACAGGGGCTTTAAACGAGCAGTACTTC. It translates to CASSLTGALNEQYF.